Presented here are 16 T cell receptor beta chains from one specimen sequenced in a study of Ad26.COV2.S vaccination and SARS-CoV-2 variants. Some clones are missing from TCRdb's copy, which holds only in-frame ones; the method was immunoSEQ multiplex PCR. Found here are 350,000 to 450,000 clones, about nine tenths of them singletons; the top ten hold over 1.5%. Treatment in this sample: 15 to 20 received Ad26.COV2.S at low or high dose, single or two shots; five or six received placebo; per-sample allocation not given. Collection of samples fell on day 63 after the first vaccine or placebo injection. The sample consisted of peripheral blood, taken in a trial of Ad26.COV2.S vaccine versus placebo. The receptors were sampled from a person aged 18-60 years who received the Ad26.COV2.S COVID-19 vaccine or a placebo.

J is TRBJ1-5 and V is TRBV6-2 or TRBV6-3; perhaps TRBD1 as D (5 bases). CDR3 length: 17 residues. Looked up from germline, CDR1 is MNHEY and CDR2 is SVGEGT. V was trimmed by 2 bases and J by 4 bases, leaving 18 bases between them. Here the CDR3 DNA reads TGTGCCAGCAGTTACCCGCGAACTTTAGACAGAAATCAGCCCCAGCATTTT. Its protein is CASSYPRTLDRNQPQHF.

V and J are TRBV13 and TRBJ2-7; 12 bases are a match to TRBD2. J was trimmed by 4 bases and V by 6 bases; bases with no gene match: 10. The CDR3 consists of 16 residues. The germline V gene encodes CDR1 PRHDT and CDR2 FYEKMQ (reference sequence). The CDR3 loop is CASRHLAGGSGYEQYF. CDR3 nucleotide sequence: TGTGCCAGCAGGCATCTAGCGGGGGGGAGCGGGTACGAGCAGTACTTC.

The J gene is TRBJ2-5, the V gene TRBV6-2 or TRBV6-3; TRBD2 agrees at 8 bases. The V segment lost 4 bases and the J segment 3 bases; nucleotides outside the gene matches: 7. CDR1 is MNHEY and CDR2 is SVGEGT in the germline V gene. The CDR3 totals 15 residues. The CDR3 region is CASSSTTSGEETQYF. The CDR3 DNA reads TGTGCCAGCAGTTCGACAACTAGCGGCGAAGAGACCCAGTACTTC.

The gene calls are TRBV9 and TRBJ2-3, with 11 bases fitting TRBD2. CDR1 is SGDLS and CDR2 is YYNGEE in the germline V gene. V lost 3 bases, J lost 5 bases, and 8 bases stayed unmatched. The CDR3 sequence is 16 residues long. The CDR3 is CASSALSGGAVDTQYF. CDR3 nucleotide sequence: TGTGCCAGCAGCGCCCTTAGCGGGGGGGCCGTAGATACGCAGTATTTT.

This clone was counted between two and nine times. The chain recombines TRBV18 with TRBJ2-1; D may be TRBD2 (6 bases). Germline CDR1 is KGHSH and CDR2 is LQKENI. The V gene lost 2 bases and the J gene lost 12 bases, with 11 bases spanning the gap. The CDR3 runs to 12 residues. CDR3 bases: TGTGCCAGCTCACCATCGGCTAGCGTGCAGTTCTTC. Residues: CASSPSASVQFF.

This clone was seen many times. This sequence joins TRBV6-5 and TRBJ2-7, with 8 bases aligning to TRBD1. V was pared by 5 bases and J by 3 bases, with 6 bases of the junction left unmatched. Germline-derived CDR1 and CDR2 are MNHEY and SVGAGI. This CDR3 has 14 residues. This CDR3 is CASSNTGGSYEQYF. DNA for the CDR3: TGTGCCAGCAGTAATACAGGGGGGAGCTACGAGCAGTACTTC.

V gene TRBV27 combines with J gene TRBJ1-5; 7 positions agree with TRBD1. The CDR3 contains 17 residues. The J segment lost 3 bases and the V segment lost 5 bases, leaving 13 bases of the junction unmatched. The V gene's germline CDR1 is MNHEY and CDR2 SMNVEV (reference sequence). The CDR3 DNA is TGTGCCAGCAGTCCCGACAGGGTGCCCGCTTCCAATCAGCCCCAGCATTTT. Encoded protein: CASSPDRVPASNQPQHF.

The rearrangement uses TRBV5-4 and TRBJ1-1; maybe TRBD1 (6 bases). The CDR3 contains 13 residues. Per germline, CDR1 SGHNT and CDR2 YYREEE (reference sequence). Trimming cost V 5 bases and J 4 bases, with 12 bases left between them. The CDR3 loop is CASSLQGTTEAFF. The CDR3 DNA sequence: TGTGCCAGCAGTTTACAGGGTACCACTGAAGCTTTCTTT. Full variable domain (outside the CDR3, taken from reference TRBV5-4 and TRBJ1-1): ETGVTQSPTHLIKTRGQQVTLRCSSQSGHNTVSWYQQALGQGPQFIFQYYREEENGRGNFPPRFSGLQFPNYSSELNVNALELDDSALYLCASSLQGTTEAFFGQGTRLTVV.

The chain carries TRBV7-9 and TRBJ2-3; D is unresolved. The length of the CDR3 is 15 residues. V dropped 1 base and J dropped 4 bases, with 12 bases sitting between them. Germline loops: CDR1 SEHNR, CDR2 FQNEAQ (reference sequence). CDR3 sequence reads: CASSLVLGISDTQYF. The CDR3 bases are TGTGCCAGCAGCTTAGTCCTAGGGATCTCAGATACGCAGTATTTT. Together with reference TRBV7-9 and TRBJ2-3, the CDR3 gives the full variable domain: DTGVSQNPRHKITKRGQNVTFRCDPISEHNRLYWYRQTLGQGPEFLTYFQNEAQLEKSRLLSDRFSAERPKGSFSTLEIQRTEQGDSAMYLCASSLVLGISDTQYFGPGTRLTVL.

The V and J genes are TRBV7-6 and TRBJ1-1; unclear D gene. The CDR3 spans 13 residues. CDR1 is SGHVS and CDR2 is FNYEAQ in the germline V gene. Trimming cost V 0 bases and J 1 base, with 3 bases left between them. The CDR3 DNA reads TGTGCCAGCAGCTTAGCGGGGAACACTGAAGCTTTCTTT. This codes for CASSLAGNTEAFF. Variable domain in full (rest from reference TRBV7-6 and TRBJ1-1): GAGVSQSPRYKVTKRGQDVALRCDPISGHVSLYWYRQALGQGPEFLTYFNYEAQQDKSGLPNDRFSAERPEGSISTLTIQRTEQRDSAMYRCASSLAGNTEAFFGQGTRLTVV.

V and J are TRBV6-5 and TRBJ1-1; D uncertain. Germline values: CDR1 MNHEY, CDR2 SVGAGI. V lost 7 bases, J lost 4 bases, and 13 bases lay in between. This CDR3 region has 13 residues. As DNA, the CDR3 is TGTGCCAGCAAGAAGGGAAGTTTCACTGAAGCTTTCTTT. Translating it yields CASKKGSFTEAFF.

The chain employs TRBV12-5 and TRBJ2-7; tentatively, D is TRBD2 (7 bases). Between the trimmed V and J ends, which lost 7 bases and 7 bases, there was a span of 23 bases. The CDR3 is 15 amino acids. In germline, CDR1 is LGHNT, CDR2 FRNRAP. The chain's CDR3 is CASALGGAGGMEQYF. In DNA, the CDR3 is TGTGCTAGTGCCCTGGGGGGGGCTGGAGGAATGGAGCAGTACTTC. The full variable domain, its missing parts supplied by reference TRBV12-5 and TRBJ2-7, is DARVTQTPRHKVTEMGQEVTMRCQPILGHNTVFWYRQTMMQGLELLAYFRNRAPLDDSGMPKDRFSAEMPDATLATLKIQPSEPRDSAVYFCASALGGAGGMEQYFGPGTRLTVT.

CDR3 nucleotides: TGTGCCAGCAGCCAAGATTTGAGAGATACGCAGTATTTT. Translation gives CASSQDLRDTQYF. The rearrangement joins TRBV3-1 (or the pseudogene TRBV3-2) to TRBJ2-3; D is uncertain. The CDR3 has 13 amino acids. Germline CDR1 and CDR2: LGHDT and YNNKEL (reference sequence). The V end lost 0 bases, the J end lost 5 bases, and 6 bases lay between the germline ends.

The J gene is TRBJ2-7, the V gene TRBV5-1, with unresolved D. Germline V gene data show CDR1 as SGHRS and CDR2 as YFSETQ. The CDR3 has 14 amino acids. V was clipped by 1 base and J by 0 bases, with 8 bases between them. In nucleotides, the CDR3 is TGCGCCAGCAGCTTGAACGGCAACTCCTACGAGCAGTACTTC. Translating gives CASSLNGNSYEQYF.

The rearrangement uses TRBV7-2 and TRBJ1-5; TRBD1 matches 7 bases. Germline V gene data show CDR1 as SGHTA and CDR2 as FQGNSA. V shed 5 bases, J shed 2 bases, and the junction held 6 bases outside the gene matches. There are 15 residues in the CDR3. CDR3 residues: CASSLDRAGNQPQHF. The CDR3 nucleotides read TGTGCCAGCAGCCTAGACAGGGCAGGCAATCAGCCCCAGCATTTT.

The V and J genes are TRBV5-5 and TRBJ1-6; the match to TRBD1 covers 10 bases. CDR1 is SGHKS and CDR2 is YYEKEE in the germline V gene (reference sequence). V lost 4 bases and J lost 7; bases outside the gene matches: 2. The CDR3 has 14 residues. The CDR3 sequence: CASSPDRGNSPLHF. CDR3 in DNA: TGTGCCAGCAGCCCGGACAGGGGGAATTCACCCCTCCACTTT.